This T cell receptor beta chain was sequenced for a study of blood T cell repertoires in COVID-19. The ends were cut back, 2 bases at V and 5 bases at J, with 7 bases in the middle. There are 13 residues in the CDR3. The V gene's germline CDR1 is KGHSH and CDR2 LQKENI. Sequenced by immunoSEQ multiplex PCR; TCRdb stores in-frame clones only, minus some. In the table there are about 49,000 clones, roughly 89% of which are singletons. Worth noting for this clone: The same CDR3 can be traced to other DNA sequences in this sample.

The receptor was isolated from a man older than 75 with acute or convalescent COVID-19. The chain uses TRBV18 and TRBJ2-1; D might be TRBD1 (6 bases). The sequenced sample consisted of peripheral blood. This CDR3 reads CASSPTGNNEQFF. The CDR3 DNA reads TGTGCCAGCTCACCAACAGGGAACAATGAGCAGTTCTTC.